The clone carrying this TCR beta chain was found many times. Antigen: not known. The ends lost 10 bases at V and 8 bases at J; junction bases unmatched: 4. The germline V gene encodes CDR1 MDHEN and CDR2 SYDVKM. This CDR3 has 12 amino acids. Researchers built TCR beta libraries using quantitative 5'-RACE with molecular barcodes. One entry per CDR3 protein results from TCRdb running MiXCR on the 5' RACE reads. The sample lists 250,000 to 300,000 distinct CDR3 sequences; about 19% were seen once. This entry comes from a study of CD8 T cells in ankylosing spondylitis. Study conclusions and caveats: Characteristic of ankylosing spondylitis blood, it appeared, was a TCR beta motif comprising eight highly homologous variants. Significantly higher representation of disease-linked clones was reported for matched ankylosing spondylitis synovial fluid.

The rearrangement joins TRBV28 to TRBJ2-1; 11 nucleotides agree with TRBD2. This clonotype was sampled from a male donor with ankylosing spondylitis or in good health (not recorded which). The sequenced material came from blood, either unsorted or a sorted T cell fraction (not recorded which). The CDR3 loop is CATLAGDYEQFF. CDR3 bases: TGTGCCACACTAGCGGGAGATTATGAGCAGTTCTTC.